This TCR beta chain was identified in a study of HIV-infected patients and healthy controls (TCRdb year 2014). About the study as a whole: Whether deep TCR repertoire sequencing of small blood samples from HIV patients could capture immune perturbation and reconstitution was tested in the study. Summary of the overall study and its limitations: Oligoclonality may be reflected in the significantly higher mean Gini indices of HIV-infected repertoires compared with controls. More CDR3s were shared between individuals among healthy controls than among HIV+ patients, as measured by Jaccard index and by the count of highly shared sequences. In the samples, alpha-beta chain pairing was left undetermined. During therapy, a significant decrease in frequency was seen for HIV-associated CDR3s, whereas no significant change was found for CMV-associated CDR3s, although most of them became more frequent. The dynamics of distinct T-cell subpopulations could not be separated, and sequencing depth was restricted, because whole blood was used. Only sixteen HIV-infected individuals were processed, which the authors considered a major limit on how widely the findings apply. Healthy control repertoires showed roughly threefold more distinct CDR3s and higher Shannon diversity than untreated HIV+ repertoires. Comparisons were complicated by unequal numbers of distinct sequences between patients and controls, and rare events from HIV-infected data were overweighted by size-matching. MAIT cell alpha-chain CDR3s were present at high frequency in healthy controls but severely depleted in HIV+ repertoires. In the study, no determination of donor HLA types was made. In size-matched repertoire data, the apparent post-therapy recovery of the Gini index in HIV-infected patients was not replicated. Compared with controls, HIV-infected patients showed significantly different mean usage of eight alpha and eight beta V genes. The observed differences in diversity could not be explained by the slight differences in age and sex profiles between the study cohorts.

SuperScript III was used to reverse transcribe 500 ng RNA with primers targeting the alpha and beta constant regions. Separate libraries for the alpha and beta chains were generated through chain-specific third strand synthesis that incorporated multiplexing indices. In the protocol, all rearrangements within a chain were amplified with a single primer pair so that primer bias was avoided, and molecular barcodes were added to each cDNA molecule. Purified cDNA was ligated with T4 RNA Ligase 1 onto a 5' RACE adapter bearing a random hexamer and the SP2 sequencing primer site. Second strand synthesis was performed with Phusion polymerase and primed from the SP2 site, and slow temperature ramps were applied to favor optimal annealing. Each molecule's 12-nucleotide barcode consisted of two random hexamer sequences, both added before amplification and joined together. A brief initial PCR introduced P5 and P7 adapter elements together with a second index, and a roughly 23-cycle amplification PCR using P5s and P7 primers was subsequently performed. The libraries went through roughly 28 PCR cycles in total, were quantified on a Qubit, were sized on a Bioanalyzer, and were diluted to 3 to 4 nM. Sequencing of the normalized libraries was performed on an Illumina MiSeq with 2 x 250 paired-end kits. MinElute columns were the means by which the reverse transcription reactions were cleaned up, and the reactions were eluted into 9 to 10 ul Tris-Cl. Adapter ligations were incubated for approximately 25 hours at 16 degrees C and subsequently purified with AMPure XP beads at a 1:1 ratio. Turning to the authors' computational methods: Demultiplexed FASTQ files were processed with a modified Decombinator that output V, J, insert and barcode information. Sequences that shared a barcode but differed from the dominant sequence were treated as errors and discarded, and barcodes were clustered at Levenshtein distance 3 and counted to estimate the original cDNA molecules. The R packages ineq, vegan, igraph and RCytoscape were used for downstream analyses, with IMGT nomenclature and CDR3 definitions applied. V gene usage was computed over distinct sequences, each TCR counted once to avoid skew from clonal expansion. Whenever two unique CDR3 amino acid sequences within a donor differed by a single Levenshtein edit, similarity networks linked them. Published HIV-specific CDR3s (92 alpha, 702 beta) and CMV-specific CDR3s (around 12 alpha, some 250 beta) were compiled and searched for in the repertoires. Random subsampling to size-matched repertoires showed patients' decreased diversity was not caused by their lower sequence numbers. TCRdb ran its own pipeline on the public reads, namely fastp trimming at Q25 and MiXCR clone calling, and kept in-frame beta chains. Here each entry gathers all rows of one CDR3 protein and keeps the most common genes and DNA. The V and J calls follow TCRdb's processing rather than the paper's. Here the sample has around 18,000 distinct CDR3 sequences; about a tenth occur a single time. The ten top clones hold around 3.1% of the sample.

Whole blood was used without fractionating the cells, so the repertoire represented all peripheral T cells without sorting. As controls, roughly 9 uninfected healthy donors were sampled, and four of those donors gave samples twice, about 3 months apart. For RNA extraction, around 2.5 ml of peripheral blood was drawn into Tempus tubes. Residual genomic DNA was removed with the TURBO-DNase kit and globin mRNA was depleted with GLOBINclear. The germline V gene encodes CDR1 SNHLY and CDR2 FYNNEI. Including cysteine and phenylalanine, the CDR3 has 17 amino acids. The retained sequence is limited to the CDR3, 51 bases, with the frame set at the first base. V lost 1 base and J lost 3 bases; the stretch between them is 19 bases long. This clonotype is termed medium-sized (0.01 to 0.1%). It lacks a known antigen. The input lacks base qualities; no much larger clone sits a single base away.

The chain is assembled from TRBV2 and TRBJ2-7; the D gene is perhaps TRBD2, from 7 matching bases. The clonotype originates from an adult in good health. The sample taken for sequencing was blood. The nucleotide sequence reads as follows: TGTGCCAGCAGTGAAGTGGCAGGGAGGGACATGGACTACGAGCAGTACTTC. Its protein is CASSEVAGRDMDYEQYF.